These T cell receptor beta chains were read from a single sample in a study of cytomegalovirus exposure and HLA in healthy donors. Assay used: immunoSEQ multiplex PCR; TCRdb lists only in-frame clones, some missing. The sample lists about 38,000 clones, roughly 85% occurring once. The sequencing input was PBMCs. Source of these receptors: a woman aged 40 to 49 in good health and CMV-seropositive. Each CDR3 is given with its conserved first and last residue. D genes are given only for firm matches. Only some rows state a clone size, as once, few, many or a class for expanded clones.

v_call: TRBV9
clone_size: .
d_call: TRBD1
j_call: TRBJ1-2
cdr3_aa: CASSAGTVSGGYTF
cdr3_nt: TGTGCCAGCAGCGCCGGGACAGTATCAGGTGGCTACACCTTC

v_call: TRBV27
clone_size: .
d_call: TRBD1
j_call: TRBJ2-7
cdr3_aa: CASRDRVRYEQYF
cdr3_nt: TGTGCCAGCAGGGACAGGGTGAGGTACGAGCAGTACTTC

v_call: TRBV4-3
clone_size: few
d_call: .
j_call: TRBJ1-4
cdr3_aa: CASSPDRLNEKLFF
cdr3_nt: TGCGCCAGCAGCCCCGACAGGCTGAATGAAAAACTGTTTTTT

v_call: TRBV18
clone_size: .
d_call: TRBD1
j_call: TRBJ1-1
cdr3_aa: CASSPDRGNTEAFF
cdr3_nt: TGTGCCAGCTCACCGGACAGGGGGAACACTGAAGCTTTCTTT

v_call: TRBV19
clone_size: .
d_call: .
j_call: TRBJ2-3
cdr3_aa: CASSTEVTDTQYF
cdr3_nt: TGTGCCAGTAGTACCGAGGTGACGGATACGCAGTATTTT

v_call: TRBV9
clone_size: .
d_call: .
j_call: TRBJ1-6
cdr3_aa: CASSVATGNNSPLHF
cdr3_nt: TGTGCCAGCAGCGTAGCTACAGGAAATAATTCACCCCTCCACTTT

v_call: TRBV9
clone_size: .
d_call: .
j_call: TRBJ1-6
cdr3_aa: CASSAPAEATLHF
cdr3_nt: TGTGCCAGCAGCGCCCCCGCGGAAGCAACCCTCCACTTT

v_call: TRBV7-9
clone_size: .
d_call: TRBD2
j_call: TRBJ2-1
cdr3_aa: CASRHSGDEQFF
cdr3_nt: TGTGCCAGCAGACATAGCGGGGATGAGCAGTTCTTC

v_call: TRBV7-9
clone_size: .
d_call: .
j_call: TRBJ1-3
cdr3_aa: CASSLYEGSGNTIYF
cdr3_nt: TGTGCCAGCAGCTTATATGAGGGCTCTGGAAACACCATATATTTT

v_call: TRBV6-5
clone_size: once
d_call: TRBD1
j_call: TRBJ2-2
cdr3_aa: CASSKGQFTGELFF
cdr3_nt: TGTGCCAGCAGTAAGGGACAGTTTACCGGGGAGCTGTTTTTT

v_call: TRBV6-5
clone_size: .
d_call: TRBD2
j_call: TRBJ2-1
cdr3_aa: CASSQLAGGGGEQFF
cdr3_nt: TGTGCCAGCAGTCAACTAGCGGGGGGAGGCGGTGAGCAGTTCTTC

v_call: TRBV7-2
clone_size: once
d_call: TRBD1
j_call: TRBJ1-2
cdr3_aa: CASSRTGQGMWGYTF
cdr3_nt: TGTGCCAGCAGCAGAACGGGACAGGGGATGTGGGGCTACACCTTC

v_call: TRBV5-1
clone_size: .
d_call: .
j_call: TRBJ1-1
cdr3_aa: CASSLEGQGSRAFF
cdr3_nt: TGCGCCAGCAGCTTGGAGGGGCAGGGTAGCAGAGCTTTCTTT

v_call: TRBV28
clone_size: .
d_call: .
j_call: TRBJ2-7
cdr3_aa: CASSSGATYEQYF
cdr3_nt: TGTGCCAGCAGTTCGGGAGCTACCTACGAGCAGTACTTC

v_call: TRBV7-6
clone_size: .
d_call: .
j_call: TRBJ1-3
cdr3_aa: CASSLVSSRSGNTIYF
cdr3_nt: TGTGCCAGCAGCCTAGTGTCCTCTCGCTCTGGAAACACCATATATTTT

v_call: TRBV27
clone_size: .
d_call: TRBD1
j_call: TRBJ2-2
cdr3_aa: CASSSWTGAGELFF
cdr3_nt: TGTGCCAGCAGTTCATGGACAGGGGCCGGGGAGCTGTTTTTT

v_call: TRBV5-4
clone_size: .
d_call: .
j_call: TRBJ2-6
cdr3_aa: CASSRGASGANVLTF
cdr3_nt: TGTGCCAGCAGTCGGGGGGCCTCTGGGGCCAACGTCCTGACTTTC

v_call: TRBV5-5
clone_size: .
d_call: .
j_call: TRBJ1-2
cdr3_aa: CASSPLQGSNYGYTF
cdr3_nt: TGTGCCAGCAGCCCCTTGCAGGGGTCCAACTATGGCTACACCTTC

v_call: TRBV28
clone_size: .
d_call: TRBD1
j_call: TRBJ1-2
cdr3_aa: CASSFTGTGGGYTF
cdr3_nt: TGTGCCAGCTCCTTTACTGGTACAGGGGGAGGCTACACCTTC

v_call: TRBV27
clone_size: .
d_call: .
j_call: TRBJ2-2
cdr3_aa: CASSRSPINTGELFF
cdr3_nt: TGTGCCAGCAGCCGAAGCCCTATTAACACCGGGGAGCTGTTTTTT

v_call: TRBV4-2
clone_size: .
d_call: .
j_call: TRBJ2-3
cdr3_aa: CASSQVGQRSAGVYTQYF
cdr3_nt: TGTGCCAGCAGCCAAGTAGGCCAGCGTTCGGCAGGGGTCTATACGCAGTATTTT

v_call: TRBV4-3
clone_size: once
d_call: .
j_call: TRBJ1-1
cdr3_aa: CASSQEWRAAREAFF
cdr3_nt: TGCGCCAGCAGCCAAGAGTGGAGGGCAGCTCGCGAAGCTTTCTTT

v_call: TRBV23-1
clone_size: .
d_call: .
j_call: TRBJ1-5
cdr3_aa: CASSQLRPQPQHF
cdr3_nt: TGCGCCAGCAGTCAATTGCGGCCTCAGCCCCAGCATTTT

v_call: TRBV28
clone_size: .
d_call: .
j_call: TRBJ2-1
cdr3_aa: CASSSNDRSSYNEQFF
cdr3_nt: TGTGCCAGCAGCTCGAATGACCGGAGCTCCTACAATGAGCAGTTCTTC

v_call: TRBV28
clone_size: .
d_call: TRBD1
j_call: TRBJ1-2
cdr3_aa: CASRTGQYSIGYTF
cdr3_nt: TGTGCCAGCAGGACGGGACAGTATAGTATTGGCTACACCTTC

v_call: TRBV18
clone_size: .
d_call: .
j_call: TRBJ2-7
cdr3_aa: CASSPPGSGSGSSYEQYF
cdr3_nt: TGTGCCAGCTCCCCACCGGGATCCGGGTCAGGGTCCTCCTACGAGCAGTACTTC

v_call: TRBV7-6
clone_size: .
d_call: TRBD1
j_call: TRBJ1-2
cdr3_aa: CASSLSQGARSGYTF
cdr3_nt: TGTGCCAGCAGCTTATCTCAGGGGGCGAGGAGTGGCTACACCTTC

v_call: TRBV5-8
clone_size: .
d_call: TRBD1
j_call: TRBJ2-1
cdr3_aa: CASSLAWDRPLQDHNEQFF
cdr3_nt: TGTGCCAGCAGCTTGGCCTGGGACAGGCCTCTGCAAGACCACAATGAGCAGTTCTTC

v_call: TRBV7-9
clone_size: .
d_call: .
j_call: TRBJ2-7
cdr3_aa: CASSFPGNPYEQYF
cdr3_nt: TGTGCCAGCAGCTTTCCAGGGAATCCCTACGAGCAGTACTTC

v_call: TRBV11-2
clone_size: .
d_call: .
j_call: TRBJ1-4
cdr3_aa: CASSPLGRVVTNEKLFF
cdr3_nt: TGTGCCAGCAGCCCCCTCGGCAGGGTAGTGACTAATGAAAAACTGTTTTTT

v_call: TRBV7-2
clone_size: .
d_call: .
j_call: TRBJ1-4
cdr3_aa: CASSLVGAGGLMSEKLFF
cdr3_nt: TGTGCCAGCAGCTTAGTAGGGGCGGGAGGTCTTATGAGTGAAAAACTGTTTTTT

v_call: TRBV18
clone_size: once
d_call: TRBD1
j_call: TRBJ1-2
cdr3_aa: CASSYRDSPYYGYTF
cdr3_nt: TGTGCCAGCTCATACCGGGACAGCCCTTACTATGGCTACACCTTC

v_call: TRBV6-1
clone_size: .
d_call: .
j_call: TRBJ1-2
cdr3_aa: CASSEARQTLNTF
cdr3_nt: TGTGCCAGCAGTGAAGCTCGACAGACCCTAAACACCTTC

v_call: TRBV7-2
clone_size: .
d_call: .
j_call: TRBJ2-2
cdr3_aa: CASSSVGELFF
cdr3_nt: TGTGCCAGCAGCTCGGTCGGGGAGCTGTTTTTT

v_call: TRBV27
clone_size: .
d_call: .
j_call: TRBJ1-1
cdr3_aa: CASQLQGNTEAFF
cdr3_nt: TGTGCCAGTCAACTCCAGGGTAACACTGAAGCTTTCTTT

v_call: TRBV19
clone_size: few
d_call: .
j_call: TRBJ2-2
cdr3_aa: CASNPRRINTGELFF
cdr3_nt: TGTGCCAGCAACCCGAGGAGAATTAACACCGGGGAGCTGTTTTTT

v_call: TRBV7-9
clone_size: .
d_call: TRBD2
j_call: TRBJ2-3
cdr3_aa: CASSFSGTSGADTQYF
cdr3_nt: TGTGCCAGCAGCTTCTCCGGGACTAGCGGGGCAGATACGCAGTATTTT

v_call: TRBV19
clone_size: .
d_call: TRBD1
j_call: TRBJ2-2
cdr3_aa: CASSRHRGNTGELFF
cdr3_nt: TGTGCCAGTAGTAGACACAGGGGGAACACCGGGGAGCTGTTTTTT